A single T cell receptor beta chain is shown here with its context. The data were obtained in a study of blood T cell repertoires in COVID-19. The overall study: From T cells, B-cell-depleted T cells, or PBMCs came the material, which was cDNA or gDNA.

Assay used: immunoSEQ multiplex PCR; TCRdb lists only in-frame clones, some missing. The sample has over 85,000 clones; around 86% are singletons. Germline CDR1 is MNHEY and CDR2 is SMNVEV (reference sequence). Trimming pared 4 bases from V and 2 bases from J, leaving 12 bases between. This CDR3 has 14 amino acids. Sequenced input: peripheral blood. This clonotype was obtained from a man aged 50 or older with active or convalescent COVID-19. The V and J genes are TRBV27 and TRBJ2-7; D is perhaps TRBD1 (6 bases). CDR3 loop: CASSSTDSTYEQYF. In DNA form, the CDR3 reads TGTGCCAGCAGTTCAACGGACAGCACCTACGAGCAGTACTTC.